This is a list of T cell receptor beta chains from one sample in a study of shared clonotypes between healthy human individuals. Sequencing was performed with immunoSEQ multiplex PCR; in TCRdb, only in-frame clones are kept and a portion is missing. The repertoire holds approximately 640,000 clones, with about two thirds as singletons. The sample was memory CD4+ T cells sorted from blood. The receptors derive from a woman in her 30s in good health. CDR3s include the opening cysteine and the closing phenylalanine or tryptophan. A D gene is named only where the DNA matches it firmly. The listing skips clone size in some rows; elsewhere it reads once, few, many or a size class.

J: TRBJ1-4; D: NA; V: TRBV7-9; size: once; CDR3: CASSRPSGVNEKLFF; DNA: TGTGCCAGCAGCCGCCCGTCAGGAGTAAATGAAAAACTGTTTTTT
J: TRBJ2-1; D: NA; V: TRBV5-1; size: NA; CDR3: CASSLASLLGGEQFF; DNA: TGCGCCAGCAGCTTGGCTAGCTTGCTGGGCGGTGAGCAGTTCTTC
J: TRBJ2-1; D: TRBD1; V: TRBV7-9; size: NA; CDR3: CASSLLGQDNEQFF; DNA: TGTGCCAGCAGCTTACTGGGACAGGACAATGAACAGTTCTTC
J: TRBJ2-1; D: NA; V: TRBV7-8; size: NA; CDR3: CASSLSSTQYNEQFF; DNA: TGTGCCAGCAGCTTGAGCAGTACCCAATACAATGAGCAGTTCTTC
J: TRBJ2-7; D: TRBD2; V: TRBV27; size: NA; CDR3: CASSAAGAYEQYF; DNA: TGTGCCAGCAGTGCCGCGGGAGCCTACGAGCAGTACTTC
J: TRBJ1-5; D: NA; V: TRBV6-1; size: few; CDR3: CASSEKGISNQPQHF; DNA: TGTGCCAGCAGTGAAAAGGGGATTAGCAATCAGCCCCAGCATTTT
J: TRBJ2-1; D: TRBD2; V: TRBV7-2; size: NA; CDR3: CASSLTGTSGYNEQFF; DNA: TGTGCCAGCAGCTTAACCGGGACTAGCGGTTACAATGAGCAGTTCTTC
J: TRBJ2-3; D: TRBD1; V: TRBV28; size: NA; CDR3: CASATGGLDTDTQYF; DNA: TGTGCCAGCGCCACAGGGGGCCTTGACACAGATACGCAGTATTTT
J: TRBJ2-2; D: NA; V: TRBV5-1; size: few; CDR3: CASSLAEIVGELFF; DNA: TGCGCCAGCAGCTTGGCCGAAATCGTCGGGGAGCTGTTTTTT
J: TRBJ2-5; D: NA; V: TRBV7-9; size: many; CDR3: CASSLAQGQETQYF; DNA: TGTGCCAGCAGCTTAGCCCAGGGGCAAGAGACCCAGTACTTC
J: TRBJ2-5; D: TRBD1; V: TRBV7-9; size: NA; CDR3: CASSLAWDRVLETQYF; DNA: TGTGCCAGCAGCTTAGCGTGGGACAGGGTTTTAGAGACCCAGTACTTC
J: TRBJ2-3; D: NA; V: TRBV7-2; size: NA; CDR3: CASSSQPPRLVLSTDTQYF; DNA: TGTGCCAGCAGCTCCCAACCCCCACGACTAGTCCTTAGCACAGATACGCAGTATTTT
J: TRBJ2-7; D: NA; V: TRBV11-2; size: NA; CDR3: CASTSEAAVSYEQYF; DNA: TGTGCCAGCACCTCCGAGGCAGCCGTCTCCTACGAGCAGTACTTC
J: TRBJ2-7; D: NA; V: TRBV5-6; size: NA; CDR3: CASSLGSSSYEQYF; DNA: TGTGCCAGCAGCTTGGGTTCGAGCTCCTACGAGCAGTACTTC
J: TRBJ2-5; D: NA; V: TRBV28; size: NA; CDR3: CASRNLGRTQYF; DNA: TGTGCCAGCAGAAACCTAGGGAGGACCCAGTACTTC
J: TRBJ2-5; D: NA; V: TRBV18; size: NA; CDR3: CASSPRGDTQETQYF; DNA: TGTGCCAGCTCACCACGGGGGGACACCCAAGAGACCCAGTACTTC
J: TRBJ2-3; D: NA; V: TRBV30; size: NA; CDR3: CAWSKVVADTQYF; DNA: TGTGCCTGGAGCAAGGTTGTTGCAGATACGCAGTATTTT